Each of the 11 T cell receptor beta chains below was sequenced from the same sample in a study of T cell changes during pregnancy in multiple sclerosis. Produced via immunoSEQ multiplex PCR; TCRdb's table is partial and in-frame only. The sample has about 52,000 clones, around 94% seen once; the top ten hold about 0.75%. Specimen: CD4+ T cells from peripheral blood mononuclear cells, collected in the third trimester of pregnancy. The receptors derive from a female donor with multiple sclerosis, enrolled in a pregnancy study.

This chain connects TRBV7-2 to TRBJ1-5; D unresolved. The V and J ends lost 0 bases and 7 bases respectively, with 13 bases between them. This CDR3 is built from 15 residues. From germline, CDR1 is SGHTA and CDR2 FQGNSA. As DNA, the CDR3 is TGTGCCAGCAGCTTAGCGAGAGAAGCCGGGCAGCCCCAGCATTTT. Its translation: CASSLAREAGQPQHF. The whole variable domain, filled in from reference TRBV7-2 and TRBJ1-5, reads GAGVSQSPSNKVTEKGKDVELRCDPISGHTALYWYRQSLGQGLEFLIYFQGNSAPDKSGLPSDRFSAERTGGSVSTLTIQRTQQEDSAVYLCASSLAREAGQPQHFGDGTRLSIL.

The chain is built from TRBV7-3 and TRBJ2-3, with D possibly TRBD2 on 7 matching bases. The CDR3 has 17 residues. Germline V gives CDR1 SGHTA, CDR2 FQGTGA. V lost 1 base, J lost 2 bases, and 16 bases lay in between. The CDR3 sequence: CASSLKFRAGATDTQYF. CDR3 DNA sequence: TGTGCCAGCAGCTTAAAATTCCGGGCGGGGGCCACAGATACGCAGTATTTT.

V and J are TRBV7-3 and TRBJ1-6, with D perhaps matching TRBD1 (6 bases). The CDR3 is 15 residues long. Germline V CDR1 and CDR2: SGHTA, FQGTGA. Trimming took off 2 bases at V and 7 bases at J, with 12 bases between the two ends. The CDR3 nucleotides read TGTGCCAGCAGCTTACAACAGGGCCCCAATTCACCCCTCCACTTT. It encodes CASSLQQGPNSPLHF. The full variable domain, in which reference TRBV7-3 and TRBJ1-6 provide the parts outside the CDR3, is GAGVSQTPSNKVTEKGKYVELRCDPISGHTALYWYRQSLGQGPEFLIYFQGTGAADDSGLPNDRFFAVRPEGSVSTLKIQRTERGDSAVYLCASSLQQGPNSPLHFGNGTRLTVT.

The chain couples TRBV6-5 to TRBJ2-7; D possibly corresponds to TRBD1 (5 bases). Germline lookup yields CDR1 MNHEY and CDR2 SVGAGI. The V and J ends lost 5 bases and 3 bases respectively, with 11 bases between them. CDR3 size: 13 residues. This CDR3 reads CASSMAGNYEQYF. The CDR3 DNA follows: TGTGCCAGCAGTATGGCAGGGAACTACGAGCAGTACTTC.

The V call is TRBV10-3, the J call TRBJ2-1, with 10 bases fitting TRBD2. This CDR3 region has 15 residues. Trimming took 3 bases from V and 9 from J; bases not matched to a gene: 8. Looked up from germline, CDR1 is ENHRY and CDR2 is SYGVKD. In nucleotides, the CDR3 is TGTGCCATCAGTGAAGTAGCGGGGGGCGATATTGAGCAGTTCTTC. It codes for CAISEVAGGDIEQFF.

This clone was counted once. The CDR3 sequence is CASSRGVGEKLFF. The CDR3 DNA sequence: TGTGCCAGCAGCCGGGGGGTAGGAGAAAAACTGTTTTTT. The rearrangement joins TRBV11-2 to TRBJ1-4; weak D call: TRBD1 (5 bases). In germline, CDR1 is SGHAT, CDR2 FQNNGV. Trimming took 5 bases from V and 8 from J, leaving 12 bases between them. This CDR3 contains 13 residues.

CDR3 amino acids: CASSTDRNTEAFF. In DNA form, the CDR3 reads TGTGCCAGCAGTACGGACAGAAACACTGAAGCTTTCTTT. This chain links TRBV6-6 with TRBJ1-1, with D possibly TRBD1 on 6 matching bases. V was trimmed by 5 bases and J by 2 bases, leaving 9 bases between them. Germline V lookup: CDR1 MNHNY, CDR2 SVGAGI (reference sequence). The CDR3 contains 13 residues.

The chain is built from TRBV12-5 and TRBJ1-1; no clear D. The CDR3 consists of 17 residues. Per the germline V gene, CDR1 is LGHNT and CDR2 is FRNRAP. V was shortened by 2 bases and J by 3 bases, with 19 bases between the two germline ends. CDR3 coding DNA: TGTGCTAGTGGTTTGAATCCCAAGGGAGGGTTTGACACTGAAGCTTTCTTT. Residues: CASGLNPKGGFDTEAFF. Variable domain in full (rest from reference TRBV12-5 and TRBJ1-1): DARVTQTPRHKVTEMGQEVTMRCQPILGHNTVFWYRQTMMQGLELLAYFRNRAPLDDSGMPKDRFSAEMPDATLATLKIQPSEPRDSAVYFCASGLNPKGGFDTEAFFGQGTRLTVV.

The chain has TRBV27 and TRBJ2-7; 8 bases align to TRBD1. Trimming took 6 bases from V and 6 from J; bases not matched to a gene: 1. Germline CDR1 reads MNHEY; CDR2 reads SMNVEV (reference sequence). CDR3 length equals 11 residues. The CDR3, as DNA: TGTGCCAGCAGACAGGGGGGCGAGCAGTACTTC. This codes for CASRQGGEQYF.

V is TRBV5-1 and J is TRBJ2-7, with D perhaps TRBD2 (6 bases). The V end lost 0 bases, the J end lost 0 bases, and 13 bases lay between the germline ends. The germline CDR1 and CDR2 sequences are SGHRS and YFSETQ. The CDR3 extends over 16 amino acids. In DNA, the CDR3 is TGCGCCAGCAGCTTGGCCGGGACTCCAAGCTCCTACGAGCAGTACTTC. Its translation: CASSLAGTPSSYEQYF.

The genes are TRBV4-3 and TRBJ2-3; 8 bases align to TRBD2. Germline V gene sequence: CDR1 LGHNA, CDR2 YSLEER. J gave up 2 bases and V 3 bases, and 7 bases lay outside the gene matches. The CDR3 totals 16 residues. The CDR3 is CASSHLTSGSTDTQYF. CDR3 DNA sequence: TGCGCCAGCAGCCACCTAACTAGCGGATCCACAGATACGCAGTATTTT.